This T cell receptor beta chain is from a study of T cells in Graves' hyperthyroidism and ophthalmopathy. CDR1 and CDR2 from the germline V gene are SNHLY and FYNNEI. The CDR3 runs to 14 residues. The V segment lost 6 bases and the J segment 6 bases; nucleotides outside the gene matches: 3. For Graves' hyperthyroidism to be stable, ophthalmopathy could not progress within 18 months. The study based diagnoses on clinical symptoms, serum thyroxine and TRAb, thyroid ultrasound and orbital computed tomography. The PBMCs were taken from less than 11 ml of fresh peripheral blood. It was RNA transcripts that yielded the amplified TCR beta CDR3 regions. The primer set for the first-round RT-PCR of the TCR CDR3 was HTBI. TCRdb processed the multiplex PCR reads anew with MiXCR; each CDR3 protein has one entry. The sample has 380,000 or so distinct CDR3 sequences, about a fifth seen once.

Sequences were obtained from blood. This receptor was taken from a young woman with Graves' hyperthyroidism. The gene calls are TRBV2 and TRBJ1-4; 11 bases match TRBD1. CDR3 loop: CASSGTGGDEKLFF. Written as DNA, the CDR3 is TGTGCCAGCAGCGGGACAGGGGGAGATGAAAAACTGTTTTTT. Full variable domain (rest looked up from reference TRBV2 and TRBJ1-4): EPEVTQTPSHQVTQMGQEVILRCVPISNHLYFYWYRQILGQKVEFLVSFYNNEISEKSEIFDDQFSVERPDGSNFTLKIRSTKLEDSAMYFCASSGTGGDEKLFFGSGTQLSVL.